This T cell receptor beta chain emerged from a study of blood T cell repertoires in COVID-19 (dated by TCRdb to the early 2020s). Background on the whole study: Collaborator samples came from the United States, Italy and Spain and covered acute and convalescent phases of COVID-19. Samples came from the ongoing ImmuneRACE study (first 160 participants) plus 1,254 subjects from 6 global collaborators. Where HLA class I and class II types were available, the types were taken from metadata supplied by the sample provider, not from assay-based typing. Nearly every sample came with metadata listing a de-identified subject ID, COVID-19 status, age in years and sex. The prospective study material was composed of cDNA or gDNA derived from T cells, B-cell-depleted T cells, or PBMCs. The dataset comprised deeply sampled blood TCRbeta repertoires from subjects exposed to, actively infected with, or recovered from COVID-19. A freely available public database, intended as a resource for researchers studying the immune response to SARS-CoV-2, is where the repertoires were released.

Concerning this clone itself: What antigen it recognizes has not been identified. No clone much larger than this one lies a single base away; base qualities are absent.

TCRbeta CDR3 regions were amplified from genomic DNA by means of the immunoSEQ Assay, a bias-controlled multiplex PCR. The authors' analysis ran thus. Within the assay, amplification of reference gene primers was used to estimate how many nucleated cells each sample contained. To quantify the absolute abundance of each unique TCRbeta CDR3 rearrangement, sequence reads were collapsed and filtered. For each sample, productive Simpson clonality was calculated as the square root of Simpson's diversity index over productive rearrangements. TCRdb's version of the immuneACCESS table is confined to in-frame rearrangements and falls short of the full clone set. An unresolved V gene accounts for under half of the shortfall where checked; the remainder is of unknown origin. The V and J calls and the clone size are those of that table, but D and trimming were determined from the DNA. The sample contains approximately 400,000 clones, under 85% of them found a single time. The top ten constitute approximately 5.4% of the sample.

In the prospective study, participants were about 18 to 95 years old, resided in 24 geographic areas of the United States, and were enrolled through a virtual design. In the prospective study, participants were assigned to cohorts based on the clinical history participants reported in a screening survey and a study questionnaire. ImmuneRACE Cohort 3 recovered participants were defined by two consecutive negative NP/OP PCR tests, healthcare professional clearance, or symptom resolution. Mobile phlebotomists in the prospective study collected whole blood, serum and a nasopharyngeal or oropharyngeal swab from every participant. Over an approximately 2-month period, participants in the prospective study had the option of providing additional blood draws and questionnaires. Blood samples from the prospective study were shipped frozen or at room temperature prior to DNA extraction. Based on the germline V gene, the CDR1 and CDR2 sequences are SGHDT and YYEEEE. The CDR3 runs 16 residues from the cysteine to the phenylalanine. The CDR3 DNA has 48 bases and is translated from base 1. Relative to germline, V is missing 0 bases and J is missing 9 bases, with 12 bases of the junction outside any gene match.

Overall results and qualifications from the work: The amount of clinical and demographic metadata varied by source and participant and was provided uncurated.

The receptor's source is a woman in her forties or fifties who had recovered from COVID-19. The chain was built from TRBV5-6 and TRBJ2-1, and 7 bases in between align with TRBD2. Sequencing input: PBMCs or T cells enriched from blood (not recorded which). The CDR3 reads CASSLGPMTSLSEQFF. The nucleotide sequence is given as TGTGCCAGCAGCTTGGGCCCCATGACTAGCCTGAGTGAGCAGTTCTTC.